The 28 T cell receptor beta chains given below trace back to one sample, sequenced in a study of post-analysis software for immune sequencing data. TCR beta cDNA libraries had unique molecular identifiers. One entry per CDR3 protein, called by TCRdb with MiXCR from the PCR reads. The sample lists 650,000 to 850,000 distinct CDR3 sequences, roughly 50% seen once, with 4.6% in the top ten. Notes on the study in general: When patients were compared with controls, roughly five TRBV segments were more frequent, TRBV5-6, TRBV5-1 and TRBV20-1 among them.

Their cognate antigens are unknown. Sequenced: blood. The receptor set was obtained from a girl aged 10-17 years with multiple sclerosis.

The rearrangement uses TRBV11-1 and TRBJ2-1, with 8 bases that match TRBD2. After removal of 1 base from V and 4 bases from J, the junction contained 0 bases not matched to a gene. This CDR3 comprises 14 residues. Germline CDR1 is SGHAT and CDR2 is FQDESV (reference sequence). The CDR3 nucleotides are TGTGCCAGCAGCTTAGTAGCGGGGTACAATGAGCAGTTCTTC. Its translation is CASSLVAGYNEQFF. Complete variable domain (other parts from reference TRBV11-1 and TRBJ2-1): EAEVAQSPRYKITEKSQAVAFWCDPISGHATLYWYRQILGQGPELLVQFQDESVVDDSQLPKDRFSAERLKGVDSTLKIQPAELGDSAMYLCASSLVAGYNEQFFGPGTRLTVL.

This sequence joins TRBV7-9 and TRBJ2-1; 10 bases agree with TRBD2. Germline assignment: CDR1 SEHNR and CDR2 FQNEAQ (reference sequence). The CDR3 extends over 16 amino acids. With 5 bases clipped from V and 2 bases from J, the junction kept 6 bases outside the gene matches. CDR3 DNA sequence: TGTGCCAGCAGCAACACCGGGACTAGCGCCTACAATGAGCAGTTCTTC. Translation gives CASSNTGTSAYNEQFF.

This clonotype was seen a few times. The CDR3 here is CSATRGGVGNQPQHF. For the CDR3, the DNA is TGCAGTGCGACGAGAGGGGGCGTAGGCAATCAGCCCCAGCATTTT. V usage is TRBV20-1 and J usage is TRBJ1-5; 7 bases are a match to TRBD1. Germline CDR1 is DFQATT and CDR2 is SNEGSKA (reference sequence). The CDR3 totals 15 residues. The V and J ends lost 6 bases and 2 bases, in that order; junction bases with no gene match: 10.

This clonotype was found once. This rearrangement joins TRBV21-1 to TRBJ2-3; whether TRBD2, the table's D call, matches the DNA was not checked. TRBV21-1 is an annotated pseudogene. The CDR3 totals 17 residues. The CDR3 DNA reads as TGTGCCAGCAGCGTAGCCGGGACTAGCGGGAGAAGAGATACGCAGTATTTT. Translated, it gives CASSVAGTSGRRDTQYF.

This clonotype has just a few counts. The rearrangement links TRBV7-2 to TRBJ2-7; D uncertain. CDR1 is SGHTA and CDR2 is FQGNSA in the germline V gene. V dropped 5 bases and J dropped 6 bases, with 17 bases sitting between them. The CDR3 covers 14 residues. The CDR3 region has the DNA TGTGCCAGCAGCCTCCCGCGTATGAGTCCCGAGCAGTACTTC. This encodes CASSLPRMSPEQYF.

This clonotype has only a few counts. The chain carries TRBV29-1 and TRBJ2-7; no reliable D call. V was trimmed by 1 base and J by 0 bases, leaving 7 bases between them. The CDR3 has 13 amino acids. The germline CDR1 and CDR2 sequences are SQVTM and ANQGSEA. CDR3 coding DNA: TGCAGCGTTGAAGTTTTTACCTCCTACGAGCAGTACTTC. Amino acid sequence: CSVEVFTSYEQYF.

The genes are TRBV12-3 or TRBV12-4 and TRBJ1-1; D remains unclear. The germline V and J ends were trimmed by 5 bases and 1 base, with 8 bases remaining between them. This CDR3 comprises 13 residues. CDR3 DNA sequence: TGTGCCAGCAGTAAAAGACAGAACACTGAAGCTTTCTTT. Amino acid sequence: CASSKRQNTEAFF.

The chain couples TRBV15 to TRBJ2-3; D is uncertain. This CDR3 is built from 15 residues. Germline V CDR1 and CDR2: LNHNV, YYDKDF (reference sequence). Between the trimmed V and J ends, which lost 0 bases and 6 bases, there was a span of 13 bases. The CDR3 protein is CATSREGKPRDTQYF. CDR3 bases: TGTGCCACCAGCAGAGAGGGGAAGCCCAGGGATACGCAGTATTTT.

This clonotype was seen a few times. V and J are TRBV10-3 and TRBJ2-5; D perhaps matches TRBD2 (6 bases). This CDR3 is built from 12 residues. V lost 1 base and J 13 bases, leaving 13 bases between the germline ends. Germline-derived CDR1 and CDR2 are ENHRY and SYGVKD. The CDR3 coding sequence is TGTGCCATCAGTGAGTGGGAGGTATCGCTGTACTTC. This sequence encodes CAISEWEVSLYF.

The chain combines TRBV12-3 or TRBV12-4 with TRBJ2-7; 12 bases agree with TRBD1. Matching the DNA end better, TRBJ2-5 makes the J call doubtful. The CDR3 spans 16 residues. CDR3 bases: TGTGCCAGCAGTTCCCGGGACAGGGGGCTCGGAGAGACCCAGTACTTC. Residues: CASSSRDRGLGETQYF.

This sequence joins TRBV4-1 and TRBJ2-7, with 14 bases aligning to TRBD2. CDR1 MGHRA and CDR2 YSYEKL come from the germline V gene. The J segment lost 3 bases and the V segment lost 1 base, leaving 11 bases of the junction unmatched. The CDR3 is made up of 19 amino acids. The CDR3 nucleotides are TGCGCCAGCAGCCAAGGCAGGACTAGCGGGGGGAACAATTTCTACGAGCAGTACTTC. Residues: CASSQGRTSGGNNFYEQYF.

Only a few counts were recorded for this clonotype. The genes are TRBV12-1 and TRBJ2-4; the D segment call TRBD1 is taken from the table without a DNA check. TRBV12-1 is labeled a pseudogene. This CDR3 spans 17 amino acids. The CDR3 DNA follows: TGTGCCAGCAGCTTTGTGCAGGGGACACTAGCCAAAAACATTCAGTACTTC. It translates to CASSFVQGTLAKNIQYF.

CDR3 in amino acids: CASSLPATPMGGWETQYF. The CDR3 nucleotides are TGTGCCAGCAGCTTACCTGCTACGCCGATGGGGGGCTGGGAGACCCAGTACTTC. The V and J genes are TRBV7-9 and TRBJ2-5; the D gene could be TRBD1 or TRBD2 (6 bases each). The germline gives CDR1 SEHNR, CDR2 FQNEAQ (reference sequence). The CDR3 totals 18 residues. Between the trimmed V and J ends, which lost 2 bases and 5 bases, there was a span of 24 bases.

The chain uses TRBV7-9 and TRBJ2-5, with 10 bases that match TRBD2. Near its end, the DNA agrees better with TRBJ2-7, so the J call may be wrong. The CDR3 has 15 residues. In germline, CDR1 is SEHNR, CDR2 FQNEAQ (reference sequence). The CDR3 spells CASSLAGLASDEQYF. The CDR3 coding sequence is TGTGCCAGCAGCTTAGCGGGACTAGCGTCCGACGAGCAGTACTTC.

The chain carries TRBV7-2 and TRBJ2-5; the D is unclear. Germline V gene data show CDR1 as SGHTA and CDR2 as FQGNSA. This CDR3 comprises 15 residues. The V and J ends lost 1 base and 11 bases respectively, with 20 bases between them. CDR3 DNA sequence: TGTGCCAGCAGCTTAGGGCGTCAGTCCTACAATGAGCAGTACTTC. Its translation: CASSLGRQSYNEQYF. The full variable domain, rest sourced from reference TRBV7-2 and TRBJ2-5, is GAGVSQSPSNKVTEKGKDVELRCDPISGHTALYWYRQSLGQGLEFLIYFQGNSAPDKSGLPSDRFSAERTGGSVSTLTIQRTQQEDSAVYLCASSLGRQSYNEQYFGPGTRLLVL.

The chain has TRBV29-1 and TRBJ1-1, with D uncertain. Trimming cost V 4 bases and J 10 bases, with 4 bases left between them. There are 8 residues in the CDR3. Per germline, CDR1 SQVTM and CDR2 ANQGSEA. This CDR3 is CSVVPAFF. Written as DNA, the CDR3 is TGCAGCGTTGTACCAGCTTTCTTT.

The chain joins TRBV12-3 or TRBV12-4 to TRBJ1-2; 12 nucleotides line up with TRBD1. This CDR3 has 17 residues. V shed 5 bases and J 4 bases; nucleotides not matched to a gene: 11. In DNA form, the CDR3 reads TGTGCCAGCAGTCTTCTTGGGACAGGGGGCTCGGGCTATGGCTACACCTTC. This translates into CASSLLGTGGSGYGYTF.

The V and J genes are TRBV7-2 and TRBJ2-4; D may correspond to TRBD1 or TRBD2 (5 bases each). The CDR3 contains 17 residues. Trimming removed 2 bases from V and 0 bases from J, with 14 bases in between. Germline CDR1 reads SGHTA; CDR2 reads FQGNSA. The chain's CDR3 is CASSLHRGSGAKNIQYF. As DNA, the CDR3 is TGTGCCAGCAGCTTACATCGGGGCTCCGGAGCCAAAAACATTCAGTACTTC.

Worth noting for this clonotype: Compared with germline, one end of the junction differs, possibly owing to a read error. The rearrangement uses TRBV29-1 and TRBJ2-5; TRBD2 matches 11 bases. The CDR3 is 15 amino acids. Germline V gene sequence: CDR1 SQVTM, CDR2 ANQGSEA. The DNA of the CDR3 is TGTAGCGTTCTCCCGCTAGCGGGGGGCCAAGAGACCCAGTACTTC. Residues: CSVLPLAGGQETQYF.

The chain carries TRBV12-3 or TRBV12-4 and TRBJ1-5; TRBD1 is a possible D gene (6 bases). The CDR3 runs to 14 residues. Trimming removed 3 bases at V and 7 bases at J, with 13 bases between. The CDR3 sequence is CASSFGSRGQPQHF. In DNA form, the CDR3 reads TGTGCCAGCAGTTTCGGTTCCAGGGGACAGCCCCAGCATTTT.

This chain joins TRBV7-9 and TRBJ2-5; D ambiguous. TRBJ2-7 explains the end of the DNA better; the J call may be wrong. The CDR3 consists of 14 residues. Germline CDR1 is SEHNR and CDR2 is FQNEAQ (reference sequence). This chain's CDR3 is CASSLDSRFYEQYF. The CDR3 DNA follows: TGTGCCAGCAGCTTAGATAGCAGGTTCTACGAGCAGTACTTC.

The chain links TRBV7-2 to TRBJ1-2; D is unclear. Trimming cost V 5 bases and J 0 bases, with 13 bases left between them. The length of the CDR3 is 15 residues. Germline V lookup: CDR1 SGHTA, CDR2 FQGNSA. CDR3 sequence (DNA): TGTGCCAGCAGCGGGCCGGTAGGAGCTAACTATGGCTACACCTTC. Translation gives CASSGPVGANYGYTF.

This clonotype was seen a handful of times. The J gene is TRBJ2-1, the V gene TRBV20-1; D is possibly TRBD2 (6 bases). V gave up 2 bases and J gave up 10 bases, with 9 bases separating them. The CDR3 runs 11 residues. Germline CDR1 and CDR2: DFQATT and SNEGSKA (reference sequence). CDR3 amino acids: CSARLASEQFF. The CDR3, as DNA: TGCAGTGCTAGACTAGCGAGCGAGCAGTTCTTC.

The gene calls are TRBV24-1 and TRBJ2-3; D not resolved. The length of the CDR3 is 16 residues. V lost 4 bases to trimming and J lost 0 bases, with 13 bases between them. The germline V gene has CDR1 KGHDR and CDR2 SFDVKD. CDR3 sequence (DNA): TGTGCCACCAGTGACCCTACATGGCCTAGCACAGATACGCAGTATTTT. Amino acids: CATSDPTWPSTDTQYF.

This clonotype has a handful of counts. The CDR3: CASTLTGGGETQYF. The DNA for the CDR3 is TGTGCCAGCACCCTTACAGGGGGCGGGGAGACCCAGTACTTC. The chain links TRBV6-5 to TRBJ2-5; TRBD1 agrees at 9 bases. Germline CDR1 is MNHEY and CDR2 is SVGAGI. V dropped 7 bases and J dropped 5; count of bases not matched to a gene: 8. The CDR3 extends over 14 amino acids.

V and J are TRBV5-1 and TRBJ2-7, with TRBD2 matching 7 bases. V shed 0 bases, J shed 2 bases, and the junction held 5 bases outside the gene matches. The CDR3 runs 15 residues. The germline gives CDR1 SGHRS, CDR2 YFSETQ. The CDR3 protein is CASSLGNRGAYEQYF. The CDR3 coding sequence is TGCGCCAGCAGCTTGGGTAACCGGGGGGCCTACGAGCAGTACTTC.

The chain couples TRBV5-1 to TRBJ2-3; D is ambiguous. Germline assignment: CDR1 SGHRS and CDR2 YFSETQ. Trimming shortened V by 0 bases and J by 0 bases, and 11 bases separated the two germline ends. The CDR3 consists of 16 residues. CDR3 bases: TGCGCCAGCAGCTTGGGGGTGGAAGCTAGCACAGATACGCAGTATTTT. Translating it yields CASSLGVEASTDTQYF.

V and J are TRBV29-1 and TRBJ2-5; 12 bases match TRBD2. The CDR3 extends over 13 amino acids. J was trimmed by 7 bases and V by 4 bases; bases with no gene match: 4. The V gene's germline CDR1 is SQVTM and CDR2 ANQGSEA. CDR3 sequence (DNA): TGCAGCGTTGGGACTAGCGGGATCCGGACCCAGTACTTC. It specifies CSVGTSGIRTQYF.